The 9 T cell receptor beta chains below were found in one sample sequenced in a study of cytomegalovirus exposure and HLA in healthy donors. The PCR used 60 Vbeta and 13 Jbeta primers. This table comes from immunoSEQ multiplex PCR, and its TCRdb copy is limited to in-frame clones, with some not included. The table shows 150,000 to 200,000 clones, with about 9% occurring only once. Sequencing was done on a sample of PBMCs. The receptor set was obtained from a woman under 40 in good health and CMV-seropositive.

The chain uses TRBV9 and TRBJ2-3; D not resolved. There are 14 residues in the CDR3. With 0 bases removed from V and 0 bases from J, the gap between germline ends came to 5 bases. Germline CDR1 and CDR2: SGDLS and YYNGEE. The CDR3 coding sequence is TGTGCCAGCAGCGTAGGAACTAGCACAGATACGCAGTATTTT. Its translation is CASSVGTSTDTQYF.

This chain connects TRBV14 to TRBJ2-2, with D possibly TRBD2 on 5 matching bases. The germline CDR1 and CDR2 sequences are SGHDN and FVKESK. The ends were cut back, 4 bases at V and 5 bases at J, with 11 bases in the middle. The CDR3 covers 14 residues. As DNA, the CDR3 is TGTGCCAGCAGCCCCTTTCGGGGAACCGGGGAGCTGTTTTTT. This translates into CASSPFRGTGELFF.

This clone was seen more than once but under ten times. The chain joins TRBV6-1 to TRBJ1-1, with D maybe TRBD1 (5 bases). CDR1 is MNHNS and CDR2 is SASEGT in the germline V gene. The CDR3 runs 14 residues. V lost 5 bases and J 1 base, leaving 11 bases between the germline ends. The CDR3 DNA reads TGTGCCAGCAGTACCGGGACTCAGAACACTGAAGCTTTCTTT. Translating it yields CASSTGTQNTEAFF.

This clone was observed a few times. This sequence joins TRBV19 and TRBJ1-1; D is possibly TRBD1 (5 bases). V lost 6 bases, J lost 3 bases, and 11 bases lay in between. Germline-derived CDR1 and CDR2 are LNHDA and SQIVND (reference sequence). This CDR3 spans 13 amino acids. The CDR3, as DNA: TGTGCCAGTAGGGCTGACAGTTACACTGAAGCTTTCTTT. Residues: CASRADSYTEAFF.

This rearrangement joins TRBV27 to TRBJ1-5, with D perhaps TRBD1 (5 bases). Germline loops: CDR1 MNHEY, CDR2 SMNVEV (reference sequence). Trimming stripped 5 bases from V and 3 bases from J, with 11 bases between. This CDR3 comprises 14 residues. CDR3 coding DNA: TGTGCCAGCAGTCCAGACAGAGCCAATCAGCCCCAGCATTTT. It specifies CASSPDRANQPQHF.

The J gene is TRBJ2-5, the V gene TRBV28, with 12 bases lining up with TRBD2. CDR3 length: 17 residues. Trimming took 2 bases from V and 0 from J; bases not matched to a gene: 4. Germline CDR1 reads MDHEN; CDR2 reads SYDVKM. In DNA, the CDR3 is TGTGCCAGCAGTTTAGGTCTAGCGGGAGGGTACCAAGAGACCCAGTACTTC. Translated: CASSLGLAGGYQETQYF. The complete variable domain, with remaining parts taken from reference TRBV28 and TRBJ2-5, reads DVKVTQSSRYLVKRTGEKVFLECVQDMDHENMFWYRQDPGLGLRLIYFSYDVKMKEKGDIPEGYSVSREKKERFSLILESASTNQTSMYLCASSLGLAGGYQETQYFGPGTRLLVL.

This clone was observed a few times. The gene calls are TRBV30 and TRBJ1-1, with 11 bases that match TRBD1. The germline CDR1 and CDR2 sequences are GTSNPN and SVGIG (reference sequence). CDR3 size: 15 residues. V lost 0 bases to trimming and J lost 6 bases; unmatched junction nucleotides: 6. This chain's CDR3 is CAWSVRDRGTAEAFF. The CDR3 DNA reads as TGTGCCTGGAGTGTAAGGGACAGGGGGACCGCTGAAGCTTTCTTT.

A few counts support this clone. This chain connects TRBV15 to TRBJ2-3, with a weak D call TRBD2 (6 bases). The germline V gene has CDR1 LNHNV and CDR2 YYDKDF (reference sequence). This CDR3 has 15 residues. The V end was cut by 3 bases, the J end by 2 bases, with 12 bases between. In DNA, the CDR3 is TGTGCCACCAGCAGGGCCGGGACTCACACAGATACGCAGTATTTT. The encoded protein is CATSRAGTHTDTQYF.

The chain joins TRBV18 to TRBJ2-2; 8 nucleotides agree with TRBD1. Germline V gene data show CDR1 as KGHSH and CDR2 as LQKENI. CDR3 length equals 17 residues. J was trimmed by 1 base and V by 3 bases; bases with no gene match: 7. Here the CDR3 DNA reads TGTGCCAGCTCACCGCAAAGGACAGGGTTGAACACCGGGGAGCTGTTTTTT. Translated, it gives CASSPQRTGLNTGELFF.